The rows below give T cell receptor beta chains drawn from one sample of a study of blood T cells in healthy people across ages. TCRdb called the 5' RACE reads again in MiXCR, with one record for every CDR3 protein. The sample carries 800,000 to 950,000 distinct CDR3 sequences, approximately 49% recorded once. The sequenced material came from blood. These receptors all come from a man aged 25 to 40 in good health. Both conserved end residues are part of each CDR3. D genes are given only for firm matches. Clone size is stated in some rows and not others, as once, few, many or a class when expanded.

size	D	V	J	CDR3	DNA
once	-	TRBV13	TRBJ2-1	CASSLGRTAEQFF	TGTGCCAGCAGCTTAGGCCGGACAGCCGAGCAGTTCTTC
few	TRBD2	TRBV6-1	TRBJ2-6	CASSRGGTSSGANVLTF	TGTGCCAGCAGTCGGGGGGGGACTAGCTCTGGGGCCAACGTCCTGACTTTC
-	-	TRBV5-1	TRBJ2-3	CASSVEARWFADTQYF	TGCGCCAGCAGCGTGGAGGCCCGCTGGTTCGCAGATACGCAGTATTTT
-	-	TRBV6-5	TRBJ2-4	CASSYGPGLTKNIQYF	TGTGCCAGCAGTTATGGGCCCGGGTTGACCAAAAACATTCAGTACTTC
-	-	TRBV6-2/TRBV6-3	TRBJ1-4	CASRADAGKLFF	TGTGCCAGCAGAGCAGATGCCGGAAAACTGTTTTTT
-	-	TRBV11-2	TRBJ1-1	CASSSTRGLNTEAFF	TGTGCCAGCAGCTCTACTAGGGGCCTGAACACTGAAGCTTTCTTT
-	-	TRBV28	TRBJ1-6	CASSLIGNSPLHF	TGTGCCAGCAGTTTAATTGGAAATTCACCCCTCCACTTT
once	-	TRBV14	TRBJ2-5	CASSQARATQYF	TGTGCCAGCAGCCAAGCCAGAGCGACCCAGTACTTC
-	-	TRBV5-1	TRBJ2-1	CASSLAGTAGMFDEQFF	TGCGCCAGCAGCTTGGCCGGAACGGCGGGGATGTTCGATGAGCAGTTCTTC
-	-	TRBV6-2/TRBV6-3	TRBJ2-3	CASSPPGTLRSTDTQYF	TGTGCCAGCAGTCCCCCGGGGACTTTGCGGAGCACAGATACGCAGTATTTT
-	-	TRBV3-1	TRBJ2-3	CASSLTSQENTQYF	TGTGCCAGCAGCCTCACTAGCCAGGAGAATACGCAGTATTTT
many	-	TRBV5-1	TRBJ2-7	CASSSSQGYEQYF	TGCGCCAGCAGCTCCTCCCAGGGATACGAGCAGTACTTC
-	-	TRBV11-2	TRBJ2-7	CASSSPSTPYEQYF	TGTGCCAGCAGCTCCCCGTCGACCCCCTACGAGCAGTACTTC
-	-	TRBV4-2	TRBJ2-5	CASSPRTEEETQYF	TGTGCCAGCAGCCCACGGACAGAAGAAGAGACCCAGTACTTC
-	TRBD1	TRBV29-1	TRBJ1-1	CSVTWDSFSEAFF	TGCAGCGTTACCTGGGACAGTTTTTCTGAAGCTTTCTTT
-	TRBD2	TRBV6-1	TRBJ2-1	CASSALAGGRGNEQFF	TGTGCCAGCAGTGCGTTAGCGGGGGGCCGGGGTAATGAGCAGTTCTTC
-	-	TRBV10-3	TRBJ2-5	CAIRDQVRLTQYF	TGTGCCATCAGGGACCAGGTCCGGTTGACCCAGTACTTC
many	-	TRBV2	TRBJ2-3	CASREGTDTQYF	TGTGCCAGCAGGGAGGGCACAGATACGCAGTATTTT
-	-	TRBV6-2/TRBV6-3	TRBJ1-2	CASTLDRCGYTF	TGTGCCAGCACCCTTGACCGCTGTGGCTACACCTTC
-	TRBD1	TRBV27	TRBJ2-5	CASSLRTGKNQETQYF	TGTGCCAGCAGCTTACGGACAGGAAAGAACCAAGAGACCCAGTACTTC
-	-	TRBV4-3	TRBJ1-5	CASSQDRATANQPQHF	TGCGCCAGCAGCCAAGATCGGGCGACAGCGAATCAGCCCCAGCATTTT
-	-	TRBV20-1	TRBJ1-1	CSFDSNTEAFF	TGCAGTTTCGACAGCAACACTGAAGCTTTCTTT
-	-	TRBV11-2	TRBJ1-3	CASSQMEVLSGNTIYF	TGTGCCAGCAGCCAGATGGAAGTGTTATCCGGAAACACCATATATTTT
few	-	TRBV7-3	TRBJ2-1	CASSSTGGSSLYNEQFF	TGTGCCAGCAGCTCAACCGGAGGGTCCTCACTCTACAATGAGCAGTTCTTC
-	-	TRBV12-3/TRBV12-4	TRBJ1-2	CASGDEGYGYTF	TGTGCCAGCGGGGACGAGGGCTATGGCTACACCTTC
once	TRBD1	TRBV12-3/TRBV12-4	TRBJ2-7	CASSRWGTGTASYEQYF	TGTGCCAGCAGCCGGTGGGGAACCGGGACAGCCTCCTACGAGCAGTACTTC
-	-	TRBV7-9	TRBJ1-1	CASSFGAGYPEAFF	TGTGCCAGCAGCTTCGGCGCAGGGTATCCTGAAGCTTTCTTT
-	TRBD2	TRBV5-1	TRBJ2-3	CASSHQTSGGDHTQYF	TGCGCCAGCAGCCATCAGACTAGCGGGGGGGATCATACGCAGTATTTT
few	-	TRBV5-6	TRBJ2-5	CASSNYAGTPIQETQYF	TGTGCCAGCAGCAATTATGCCGGCACACCGATTCAAGAGACCCAGTACTTC
few	TRBD1	TRBV12-3/TRBV12-4	TRBJ1-4	CATRGPREKLFF	TGTGCCACGAGGGGGCCGCGTGAAAAACTGTTTTTT
once	TRBD1	TRBV24-1	TRBJ1-2	CTTSEGQTANYGYTF	TGTACCACCAGCGAGGGACAGACTGCTAACTATGGCTACACCTTC
many	TRBD1	TRBV27	TRBJ1-5	CASRQQGGNQPQHF	TGTGCCAGCAGACAACAGGGGGGCAATCAGCCCCAGCATTTT
-	TRBD1	TRBV7-8	TRBJ1-2	CASSLSTGSTGYTF	TGTGCCAGCAGCCTGTCGACAGGGTCGACCGGCTACACCTTC
many	TRBD1	TRBV28	TRBJ1-6	CASSLYPGQGDDSPLHF	TGTGCCAGCAGTTTATACCCGGGACAGGGGGATGATTCACCCCTCCACTTT
-	-	TRBV5-1	TRBJ2-7	CASNRRRTPYEQYF	TGCGCCAGCAATAGGCGACGGACCCCCTACGAGCAGTACTTC
few	TRBD1	TRBV20-1	TRBJ2-3	CSAETTRGGDTDTQYF	TGCAGTGCCGAGACAACCCGAGGGGGCGATACAGATACGCAGTATTTT
-	-	TRBV29-1	TRBJ1-2	CSVEAGTNYGYTF	TGCAGCGTTGAGGCAGGGACGAACTATGGCTACACCTTC
few	-	TRBV7-2	TRBJ1-1	CASSLFMNTEAFF	TGTGCCAGCAGCTTATTTATGAACACTGAAGCTTTCTTT
-	TRBD1	TRBV5-1	TRBJ2-4	CANSRDRGIAKNIQYF	TGCGCCAACAGCCGTGACAGGGGAATAGCCAAAAACATTCAGTACTTC
-	-	TRBV18	TRBJ2-7	CASSPLRYNEQYF	TGTGCCAGCTCACCACTAAGATACAATGAGCAGTACTTC
-	TRBD1	TRBV27	TRBJ2-7	CASSLGDRGFHEQYF	TGTGCCAGCAGTTTGGGGGACAGGGGGTTCCACGAGCAGTACTTC
few	TRBD1	TRBV24-1	TRBJ2-1	CATSDLFGTGNEQFF	TGTGCCACCAGTGATTTGTTCGGGACAGGGAATGAGCAGTTCTTC
few	-	TRBV12-3/TRBV12-4	TRBJ2-7	CASSRGPNRDFIYEQYF	TGTGCCAGCAGTCGGGGGCCCAACAGGGACTTTATCTACGAGCAGTACTTC
-	-	TRBV9	TRBJ1-1	CASSVEDTEAFF	TGTGCCAGCAGCGTGGAAGACACTGAAGCTTTCTTT
-	TRBD1	TRBV11-3	TRBJ2-1	CASSAGTDNEQFF	TGTGCCAGCAGCGCCGGGACAGACAATGAGCAGTTCTTC
-	-	TRBV29-1	TRBJ1-1	CGVERAMNTEAFF	TGCGGCGTCGAAAGGGCCATGAACACTGAAGCTTTCTTT
-	-	TRBV28	TRBJ2-4	CASHSPGHIQYF	TGTGCCAGCCACTCGCCTGGGCACATTCAGTACTTC
few	TRBD1	TRBV20-1	TRBJ1-5	CSADRQGAGNQPQHF	TGCAGTGCTGATAGACAGGGGGCAGGTAATCAGCCCCAGCATTTT
-	TRBD1	TRBV3-1	TRBJ1-1	CASSQRQGEAFF	TGTGCCAGCAGCCAACGACAGGGGGAAGCTTTCTTT
-	-	TRBV12-3/TRBV12-4	TRBJ2-7	CASSLIGESEQYF	TGTGCCAGCAGTTTAATTGGGGAGTCCGAGCAGTACTTC
-	-	TRBV4-1	TRBJ2-5	CASSRQVQETQYF	TGCGCCAGCAGCCGGCAAGTCCAAGAGACCCAGTACTTC